This T cell receptor beta chain came from a study of tumor and adjacent non-tumor tissue in lung cancer. This clonotype appeared a few times. The junction departs from germline at one end; a sequencing error may be responsible. Three rounds of nested PCR, following a modified ARM-PCR protocol, produced the TCRbeta library. TCRdb called the multiplex PCR reads again in MiXCR, with one record for every CDR3 protein. This sample has tens of thousands of distinct CDR3 sequences, with 65% to 75% found just once. The template was RNA from unsorted bulk tissue. The normal lung tissue was taken more than 3 cm from the tumor edge. CDR3 size: 13 residues. Germline CDR1 is SQVTM and CDR2 is ANQGSEA.

The gene calls are TRBV29-1 and TRBJ2-7; a possible D gene is TRBD2 (5 bases). What was sequenced was distant non-tumor lung tissue. The sequence came from a woman in her forties or fifties with non-small cell lung cancer. The CDR3 DNA sequence: TGCAACGTTGAAGCGGACCGTTCCTACGAGCAGTACTTC. Translation gives CNVEADRSYEQYF.